This T cell receptor beta chain was sequenced in a study of CD8+ T cells in alopecia areata. Whole-study context: The drug, oral tofacitinib, was given to treated patients at 5 to 10 mg twice daily.

Study-level points and caveats: Patients shared TCRs less clearly than mice did, possibly for HLA-related reasons. Any link of baseline CD8+ expansion to response, resting on one nonresponder, remains uncertain.

Specified treatment: oral pan-JAK inhibitor, 5-10 mg twice daily. In alopecia areata patients, both lesional scalp punch biopsies and peripheral blood were collected. It was cDNA, reverse transcribed from extracted RNA, that served as the sequencing template. Measured with immunoSEQ multiplex PCR; TCRdb has only the in-frame clones, and not every one. Of about 170,000 clones listed, roughly 63% were seen once; the top ten hold approximately 16%. V gave up 6 bases and J gave up 8 bases, with 8 bases separating them. The germline gives CDR1 MNHNY, CDR2 SVGAGI (reference sequence). The CDR3 runs 11 residues. A few counts support this clone. No antigen is known for it.

The origin of this receptor is a human donor with alopecia areata. The sequencing used CD4+ T cells sorted from blood, collected at approximately week 61, from a patient treated with tofacitinib. The chain couples TRBV6-6 to TRBJ2-1; a possible D gene is TRBD2 (6 bases). For the CDR3, the DNA is TGTGCCAGCAGGACTAGGGATGAGCAGTTCTTC. Encoded protein: CASRTRDEQFF.